Here is one T cell receptor beta chain with its context. Its antigen is not known. Here immunoSEQ multiplex PCR was the method, and the copy in TCRdb shows in-frame clones only, minus some. The sample gives approximately 150,000 clones, approximately 90% of which show up once; approximately 4.7% is in the top ten. This record belongs to a study of T cell responses to AZD1222 COVID-19 vaccine. Trimming at V came to 4 bases and at J to 2 bases, leaving 3 bases not matched to a gene. From germline, CDR1 is SGHKS and CDR2 YYEKEE (reference sequence). CDR3 size: 15 residues. Notes on the study in general: Baseline antibody screening turned up just a handful of seropositive AZD1222 recipients. Dominant CD4 TCR responses targeted spike regions 160-218 and 743-854. In all cases, repertoires were sampled only after the peak T cell response.

Sequenced here: peripheral blood, sampled on day 0 of AZD1222 vaccination. The chain couples TRBV5-5 to TRBJ2-1; 10 nucleotides match TRBD1. This TCR derives from an adult in good health. CDR3 sequence (DNA): TGTGCCAGCAGCAGGGGACAGGGGCCCTACAATGAGCAGTTCTTC. This codes for CASSRGQGPYNEQFF.